The present TCR beta chain was sequenced within a study of CD8 T cells in ankylosing spondylitis (dated by TCRdb to about 2017). About the full investigation: To find TCR variants linked to disease, the study profiled T cell receptor beta repertoires in ankylosing spondylitis patients and healthy donors. The full study cohort was made up of 20 to 25 ankylosing spondylitis patients and 108 healthy donors. Peripheral blood was sampled, and synovial fluid was additionally collected from ankylosing spondylitis patients.

This clonotype has at least ten counts. No cognate antigen has been identified for it. Per-nucleotide qualities are absent, and no much larger clonotype sits a single base away. Data came from an Illumina HiSeq 2500. TCR beta libraries were prepared by quantitative 5'-RACE with molecular barcodes. In the source study's methods: A new computational method based on a probabilistic model of VDJ rearrangement was used to identify disease-linked TCR variants. TCRdb applied fastp at Q25 and MiXCR to the public reads, then kept only in-frame beta chains. Rows merge per CDR3 protein into single entries with the most common DNA and genes. TCRdb's processing, not the authors', yielded these V and J calls. The sample includes 40,000 to 50,000 distinct CDR3 sequences, with about 4% observed a single time. Of the sample, over 3% falls within the top ten clones. Here is what the overall study found, with its caveats: A TCR beta motif of several highly homologous amino acid variants appeared characteristic of blood from ankylosing spondylitis patients. The disease-linked clones had a CD8+ phenotype and were found at relatively low frequencies in peripheral blood. Significant enrichment of the disease-linked clones was reported in matched synovial fluid samples from ankylosing spondylitis patients. Some motif variants had previously been reported in the synovial fluid and blood of reactive arthritis patients, which suggests shared mechanisms of disease initiation.

Sample: blood, either unsorted or a sorted T cell fraction (not recorded which). The receptor's source is a female donor with ankylosing spondylitis or in good health (not recorded which).

CDR3 protein: CASRRSAGVSDEQFF. The nucleotide sequence is given as TGTGCCAGCAGACGTTCGGCAGGGGTTTCCGATGAGCAGTTCTTC. The chain joins TRBV9 to TRBJ2-1; D gene: possibly TRBD1, on 6 matching bases. Deletion took 5 bases off V and 8 bases off J, with a span of 20 bases between the germline ends. Taken from cysteine to phenylalanine, the CDR3 has 15 residues. Of all the DNA, just the CDR3 is kept, 45 bases in frame from base 1. Sequences SGDLS (CDR1) and YYNGEE (CDR2) are obtained from the germline V gene.